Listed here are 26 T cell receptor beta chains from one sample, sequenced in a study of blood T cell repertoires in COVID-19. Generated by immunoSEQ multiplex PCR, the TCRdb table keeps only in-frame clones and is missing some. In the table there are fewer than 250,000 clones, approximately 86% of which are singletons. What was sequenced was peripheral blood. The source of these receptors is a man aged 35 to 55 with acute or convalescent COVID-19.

The CDR3 bases are TGTGCCAGCAGTTACGCAGGCCCCACTCACTATGGCTACACCTTC. It encodes CASSYAGPTHYGYTF. The rearrangement joins TRBV6-5 to TRBJ1-2, with unresolved D. The ends were cut back, 2 bases at V and 3 bases at J, with 13 bases in the middle. The CDR3 consists of 15 residues. Germline V gene data show CDR1 as MNHEY and CDR2 as SVGAGI.

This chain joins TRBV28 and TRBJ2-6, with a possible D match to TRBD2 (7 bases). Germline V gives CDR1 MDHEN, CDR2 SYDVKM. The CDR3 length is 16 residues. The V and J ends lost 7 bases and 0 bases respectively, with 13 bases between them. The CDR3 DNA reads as TGTGCCAGCAAAGAGGGGGGGAGCTCTGGGGCCAACGTCCTGACTTTC. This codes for CASKEGGSSGANVLTF.

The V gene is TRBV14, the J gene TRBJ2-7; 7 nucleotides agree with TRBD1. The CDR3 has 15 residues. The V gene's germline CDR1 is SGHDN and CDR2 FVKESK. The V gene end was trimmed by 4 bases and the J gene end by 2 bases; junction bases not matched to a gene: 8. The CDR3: CASSPWGTEAYEQYF. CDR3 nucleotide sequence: TGTGCCAGCAGCCCCTGGGGGACAGAGGCCTACGAGCAGTACTTC.

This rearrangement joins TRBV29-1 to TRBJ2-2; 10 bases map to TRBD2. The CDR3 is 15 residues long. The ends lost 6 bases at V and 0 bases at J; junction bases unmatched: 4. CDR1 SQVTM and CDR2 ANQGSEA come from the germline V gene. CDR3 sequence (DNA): TGCAGCGTGGCGACTAGCGGGTCGAACACCGGGGAGCTGTTTTTT. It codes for CSVATSGSNTGELFF.

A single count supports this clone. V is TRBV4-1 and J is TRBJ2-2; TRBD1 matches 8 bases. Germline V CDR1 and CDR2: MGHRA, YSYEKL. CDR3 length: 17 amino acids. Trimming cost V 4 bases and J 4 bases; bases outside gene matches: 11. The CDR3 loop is CASSPTSDRETTGELFF. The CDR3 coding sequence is TGCGCCAGCAGCCCAACCTCGGACAGGGAGACCACCGGGGAGCTGTTTTTT.

Written as DNA, the CDR3 is TGTGCCACCAGAGCCGGGACAGGAAATCAGCCCCAGCATTTT. Protein: CATRAGTGNQPQHF. The chain has TRBV15 and TRBJ1-5, with 8 bases that match TRBD1. The J segment lost 4 bases and the V segment lost 6 bases, leaving 5 bases of the junction unmatched. CDR1 and CDR2 from the germline V gene are LNHNV and YYDKDF (reference sequence). The CDR3 length is 14 residues. Together with reference TRBV15 and TRBJ1-5, the CDR3 gives the full variable domain: DAMVIQNPRYQVTQFGKPVTLSCSQTLNHNVMYWYQQKSSQAPKLLFHYYDKDFNNEADTPDNFQSRRPNTSFCFLDIRSPGLGDTAMYLCATRAGTGNQPQHFGDGTRLSIL.

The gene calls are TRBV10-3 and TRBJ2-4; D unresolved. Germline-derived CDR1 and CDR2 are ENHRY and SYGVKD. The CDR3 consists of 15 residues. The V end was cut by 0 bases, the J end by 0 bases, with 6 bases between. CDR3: CAISESNIAKNIQYF. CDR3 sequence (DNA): TGTGCCATCAGTGAGTCCAACATAGCCAAAAACATTCAGTACTTC.

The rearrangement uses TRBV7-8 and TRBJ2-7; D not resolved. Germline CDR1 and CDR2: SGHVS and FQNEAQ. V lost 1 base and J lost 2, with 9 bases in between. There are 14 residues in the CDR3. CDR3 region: CASSLVGGPYEQYF. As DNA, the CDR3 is TGTGCCAGCAGCTTAGTTGGCGGTCCCTACGAGCAGTACTTC.

The CDR3 coding sequence is TGTGCCAGCAGTTTGTTATTGAGTCCAGATACGCAGTATTTT. It codes for CASSLLLSPDTQYF. V gene TRBV27 combines with J gene TRBJ2-3, with unresolved D. The length of the CDR3 is 14 residues. V lost 3 bases, J lost 4 bases, and 11 bases lay in between. From germline, CDR1 is MNHEY and CDR2 SMNVEV (reference sequence).

The CDR3 DNA sequence: TGTGCCAGCGGTACCGGGGGGGCTCGGACTGAAGCTTTCTTT. Translated, it gives CASGTGGARTEAFF. J is TRBJ1-1 and V is TRBV6-5; possibly TRBD1 for D (6 bases). The V end lost 8 bases, the J end lost 5 bases, and 18 bases lay between the germline ends. The V gene's germline CDR1 is MNHEY and CDR2 SVGAGI. The CDR3 sequence is 14 residues long.

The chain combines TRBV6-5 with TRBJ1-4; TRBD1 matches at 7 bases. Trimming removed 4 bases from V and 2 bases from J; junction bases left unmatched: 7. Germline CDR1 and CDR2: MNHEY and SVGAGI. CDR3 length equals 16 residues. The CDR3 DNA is TGTGCCAGCAGTTCCACCTGGGACAGCACTAATGAAAAACTGTTTTTT. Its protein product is CASSSTWDSTNEKLFF.

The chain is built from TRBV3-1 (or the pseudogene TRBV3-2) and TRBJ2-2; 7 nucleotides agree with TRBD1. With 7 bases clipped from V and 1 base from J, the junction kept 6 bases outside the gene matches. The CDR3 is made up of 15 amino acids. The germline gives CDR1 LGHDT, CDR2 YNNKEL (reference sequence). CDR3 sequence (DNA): TGTGCCAGCAACAGGGGATCCCTGAACACCGGGGAGCTGTTTTTT. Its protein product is CASNRGSLNTGELFF.

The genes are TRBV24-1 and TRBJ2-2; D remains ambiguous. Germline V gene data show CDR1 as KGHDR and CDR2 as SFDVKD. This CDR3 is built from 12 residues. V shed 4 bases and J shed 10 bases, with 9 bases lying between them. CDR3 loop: CATSDLTVELFF. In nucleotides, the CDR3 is TGTGCCACCAGTGACCTCACAGTGGAGCTGTTTTTT.

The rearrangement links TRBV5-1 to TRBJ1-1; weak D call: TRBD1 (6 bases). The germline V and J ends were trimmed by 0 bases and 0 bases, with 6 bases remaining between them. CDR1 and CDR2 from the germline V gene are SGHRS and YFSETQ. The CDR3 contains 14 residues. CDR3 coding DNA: TGCGCCAGCAGCTTGGACAGGGTGAACACTGAAGCTTTCTTT. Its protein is CASSLDRVNTEAFF.

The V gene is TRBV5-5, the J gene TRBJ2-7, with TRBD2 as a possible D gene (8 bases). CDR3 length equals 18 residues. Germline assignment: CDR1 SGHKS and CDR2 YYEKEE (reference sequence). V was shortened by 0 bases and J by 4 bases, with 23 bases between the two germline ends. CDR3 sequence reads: CASSLEAFVTGTRYEQYF. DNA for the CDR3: TGTGCCAGCAGCTTGGAAGCGTTCGTGACAGGGACTAGATACGAGCAGTACTTC. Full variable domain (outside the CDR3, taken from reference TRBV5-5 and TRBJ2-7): DAGVTQSPTHLIKTRGQQVTLRCSPISGHKSVSWYQQVLGQGPQFIFQYYEKEERGRGNFPDRFSARQFPNYSSELNVNALLLGDSALYLCASSLEAFVTGTRYEQYFGPGTRLTVT.

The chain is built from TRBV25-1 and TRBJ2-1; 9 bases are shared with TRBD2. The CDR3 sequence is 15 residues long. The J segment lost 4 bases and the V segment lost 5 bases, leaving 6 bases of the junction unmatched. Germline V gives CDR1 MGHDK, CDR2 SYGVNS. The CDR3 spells CASSSGTSLYNEQFF. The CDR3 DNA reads TGTGCCAGCAGTTCCGGGACTAGCCTATACAATGAGCAGTTCTTC.

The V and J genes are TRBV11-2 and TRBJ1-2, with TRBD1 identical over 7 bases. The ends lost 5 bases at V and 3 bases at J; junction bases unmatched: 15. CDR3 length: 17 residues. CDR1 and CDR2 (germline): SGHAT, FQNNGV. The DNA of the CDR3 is TGTGCCAGCAGCCCCAACCCTGGACAGGCCATCGACTATGGCTACACCTTC. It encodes CASSPNPGQAIDYGYTF.

The CDR3 spells CATSDPSSGRGTGELFF. The CDR3 region has the DNA TGTGCCACCAGTGACCCCTCCAGCGGGAGGGGCACCGGGGAGCTGTTTTTT. This chain uses TRBV24-1 with TRBJ2-2; 10 positions match TRBD2. With V trimmed by 4 bases and J by 4 bases, 8 bases remained unmatched. This CDR3 comprises 17 residues. Germline values: CDR1 KGHDR, CDR2 SFDVKD.

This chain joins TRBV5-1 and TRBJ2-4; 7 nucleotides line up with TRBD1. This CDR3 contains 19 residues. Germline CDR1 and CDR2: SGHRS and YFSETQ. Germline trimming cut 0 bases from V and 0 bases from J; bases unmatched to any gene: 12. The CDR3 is CASSLGGNRGAIAKNIQYF. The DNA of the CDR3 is TGCGCCAGCAGCTTGGGGGGCAACAGGGGAGCCATAGCCAAAAACATTCAGTACTTC.

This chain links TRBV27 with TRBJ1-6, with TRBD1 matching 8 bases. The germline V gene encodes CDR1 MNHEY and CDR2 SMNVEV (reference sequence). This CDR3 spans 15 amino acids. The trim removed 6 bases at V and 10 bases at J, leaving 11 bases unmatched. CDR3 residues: CASSPYNRGRSPLHF. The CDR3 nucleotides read TGTGCCAGCAGCCCGTACAACAGGGGGAGGTCACCCCTCCACTTT.

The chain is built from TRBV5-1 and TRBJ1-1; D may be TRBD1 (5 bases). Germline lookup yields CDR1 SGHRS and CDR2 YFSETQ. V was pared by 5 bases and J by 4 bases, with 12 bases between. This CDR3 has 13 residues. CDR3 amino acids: CASRGGGGTEAFF. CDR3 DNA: TGCGCCAGCAGGGGCGGGGGTGGCACTGAAGCTTTCTTT.

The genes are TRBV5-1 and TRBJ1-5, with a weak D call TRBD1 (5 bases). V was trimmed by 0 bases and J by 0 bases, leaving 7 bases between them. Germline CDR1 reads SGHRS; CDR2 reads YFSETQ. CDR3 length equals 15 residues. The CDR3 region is CASSLDGHSNQPQHF. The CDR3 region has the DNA TGCGCCAGCAGCTTGGATGGACATAGCAATCAGCCCCAGCATTTT.

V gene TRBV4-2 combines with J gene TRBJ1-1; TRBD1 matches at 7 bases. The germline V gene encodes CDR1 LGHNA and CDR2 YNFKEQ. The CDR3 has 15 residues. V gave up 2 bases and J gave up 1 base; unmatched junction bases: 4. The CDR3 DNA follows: TGTGCCAGCAGCCAATCAGGGGGAACGAACACTGAAGCTTTCTTT. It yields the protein CASSQSGGTNTEAFF.

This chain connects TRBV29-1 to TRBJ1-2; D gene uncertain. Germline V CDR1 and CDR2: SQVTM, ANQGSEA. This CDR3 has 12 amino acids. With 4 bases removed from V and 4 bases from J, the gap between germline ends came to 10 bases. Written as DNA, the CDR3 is TGCAGCGTTGCCGGGTATTCCTATGGCTACACCTTC. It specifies CSVAGYSYGYTF.

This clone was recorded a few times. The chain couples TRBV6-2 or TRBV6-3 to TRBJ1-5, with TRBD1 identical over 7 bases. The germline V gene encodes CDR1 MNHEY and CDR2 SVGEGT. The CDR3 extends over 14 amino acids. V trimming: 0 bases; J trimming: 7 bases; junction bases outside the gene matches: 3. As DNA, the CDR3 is TGTGCCAGCAGTTACTCGACAGGGTGGCAGCCCCAGCATTTT. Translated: CASSYSTGWQPQHF.

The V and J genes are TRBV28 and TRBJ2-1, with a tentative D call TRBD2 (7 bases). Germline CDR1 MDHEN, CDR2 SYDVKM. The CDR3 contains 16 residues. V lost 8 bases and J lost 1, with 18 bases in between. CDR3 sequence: CASDTRGGGSYNEQFF. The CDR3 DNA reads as TGTGCCAGCGACACCCGAGGGGGGGGGTCCTACAATGAGCAGTTCTTC.